This is a list of T cell receptor beta chains from one sample in a study of blood T cell repertoires in COVID-19. The table came from immunoSEQ multiplex PCR; TCRdb's copy has only in-frame clones and leaves some out. Counted here are 320,000 or so clones, around 85% occurring once; the ten biggest clones make up under 2%. Sample: PBMCs or T cells enriched from blood (not recorded which). These receptors all stem from a young woman who had been exposed to COVID-19. CDR3s include the opening cysteine and the closing phenylalanine or tryptophan. The D gene is left open where the match is weak. Clone sizes are given selectively: once, few, many, or a class where the clone is expanded.

d_gene	v_gene	abundance	j_gene	CDR3nt	CDR3aa
-	TRBV7-4	-	TRBJ2-1	TGTGCCAGCAGCTTGACCCGAGACAGGGAGGTGCAGTTCTTC	CASSLTRDREVQFF
TRBD2	TRBV3-1/TRBV3-2	few	TRBJ2-3	TGTGCCAGCAGCCATCCGATAGCGGGAGGTGTGACAGATACGCAGTATTTT	CASSHPIAGGVTDTQYF
-	TRBV9	-	TRBJ2-7	TGTGCCAGCAGCGTAGTTGAGGTCGGAGAGCAGTACTTC	CASSVVEVGEQYF
-	TRBV18	-	TRBJ2-7	TGTGCCAGCTCACCCCTACTTTCCGGAGGTAGCTCCTACGAGCAGTACTTC	CASSPLLSGGSSYEQYF
-	TRBV7-9	-	TRBJ2-7	TGTGCCAGCAGCTTAATAGGGGGCTACGAGCAGTACTTC	CASSLIGGYEQYF
TRBD1	TRBV15	-	TRBJ2-7	TGTGCCACCAGCAGAGAGGACAGGGCGGACGAGCAGTACTTC	CATSREDRADEQYF
TRBD2	TRBV2	-	TRBJ2-1	TGTGCCAGCAGTGAAGGTCTAGCGGGAACCTACAATGAGCAGTTCTTC	CASSEGLAGTYNEQFF
-	TRBV6-5	-	TRBJ1-5	TGTGCCAGCAGTATGACGGGTAATCAGCCCCAGCATTTT	CASSMTGNQPQHF
-	TRBV7-3	-	TRBJ2-5	TGTGCCAGCAGCGCCAGTGGAGCTAGCCTTCTGGGAGAGACCCAGTACTTC	CASSASGASLLGETQYF
TRBD1	TRBV11-2	-	TRBJ1-4	TGTGCCAGCAGGACAGGGGGCGCGTTTGAAAAACTGTTTTTT	CASRTGGAFEKLFF
-	TRBV19	once	TRBJ2-7	TGTGCCAGTAGTCCGACGGGCCGACAGGTTTCCTACGAGCAGTACTTC	CASSPTGRQVSYEQYF
-	TRBV5-1	once	TRBJ1-6	TGCGCCAGCAGCTTGGACAGGGTTAATTCACCCCTCCACTTT	CASSLDRVNSPLHF
TRBD1	TRBV9	once	TRBJ1-2	TGTGCCAGCAGACCCGAGGCCAACAGGGGTGGCTACACCTTC	CASRPEANRGGYTF
TRBD1	TRBV7-2	-	TRBJ1-4	TGTGCCAGCAGCTTTGACAGGGCAGCTAATGAAAAACTGTTTTTT	CASSFDRAANEKLFF
TRBD1	TRBV6-5	-	TRBJ1-3	TGTGCCAGCAGTTTGGACAGGACTAGCAACACCATATATTTT	CASSLDRTSNTIYF
-	TRBV5-4	-	TRBJ2-5	TGTGCCAGCAGCAAGGGACTCCAAGAGACCCAGTACTTC	CASSKGLQETQYF
-	TRBV19	-	TRBJ1-6	TGTGCCAGTAGCAGGACAGAGAGCTCCTATAATTCACCCCTCCACTTT	CASSRTESSYNSPLHF
-	TRBV7-9	-	TRBJ1-1	TGTGCCAGCAGCCGCCGGGACTACTTGAACACTGAAGCTTTCTTT	CASSRRDYLNTEAFF
TRBD2	TRBV5-1	-	TRBJ2-2	TGCGCCAGCATCCCGACTAGCGGGAGTACATCCGGGGAGCTGTTTTTT	CASIPTSGSTSGELFF
-	TRBV20-1	-	TRBJ2-5	TGCAGTGCTAGTGGAGGGACTCCTCAAGAGACCCAGTACTTC	CSASGGTPQETQYF
-	TRBV7-3	-	TRBJ1-1	TGTGCCAGCAGGACAGGCCTGAACACTGAAGCTTTCTTT	CASRTGLNTEAFF
-	TRBV6-2/TRBV6-3	-	TRBJ1-1	TGTGCCAGCAGTTTATCTAGCCACATGAACACTGAAGCTTTCTTT	CASSLSSHMNTEAFF
-	TRBV6-5	-	TRBJ1-2	TGTGCCAGCAGTTACGCAGGGGAGGGCTATGGCTACACCTTC	CASSYAGEGYGYTF
TRBD1	TRBV24-1	-	TRBJ1-3	TGTGCCACCAGTGACGGTCAGGGGGTCGGAAACACCATATATTTT	CATSDGQGVGNTIYF
-	TRBV12-3/TRBV12-4	-	TRBJ1-1	TGTGCCAGCAGCCCGTTGCCCGGAACAGGATATATCTTT	CASSPLPGTGYIF
TRBD2	TRBV6-4	-	TRBJ2-1	TGTGCCAGCAGTGAACTAGCGGGAGGATACAATGAGCAGTTCTTC	CASSELAGGYNEQFF
TRBD1	TRBV5-1	-	TRBJ1-6	TGCGCCAGCAGCTCGGGGACAGCCAATTCACCCCTCCACTTT	CASSSGTANSPLHF
-	TRBV3-1/TRBV3-2	-	TRBJ1-5	TGTGCCAGCAGCCAAGATGCTCGGGTGGATCAGCCCCAGCATTTT	CASSQDARVDQPQHF
TRBD2	TRBV29-1	-	TRBJ2-7	TGCAGCGTCGAAACTAGCGGGGGGGCTAATTCCGGCGAGCAGTACTTC	CSVETSGGANSGEQYF
-	TRBV4-1	few	TRBJ1-3	TGCGCCAGCAGCCCCAAGGGCAGGGCTTTGTCTGGAAACACCATATATTTT	CASSPKGRALSGNTIYF
-	TRBV27	-	TRBJ2-1	TGTGCCAGCAAAACCCGACAGGACATTATCCAGTTCTTC	CASKTRQDIIQFF
TRBD1	TRBV10-3	-	TRBJ2-3	TGTGCCATCACCGACAGGGTGGATACGCAGTATTTT	CAITDRVDTQYF
TRBD1	TRBV7-9	-	TRBJ1-2	TGTGCCAGCAGCTTAGCTCCGACAGGGGGCTACACCTTC	CASSLAPTGGYTF
TRBD1	TRBV6-5	-	TRBJ1-2	TGTGCCAGCAGGACCTATCCGGGACAGGTCGATGGCTACACCTTC	CASRTYPGQVDGYTF
TRBD1	TRBV11-2	-	TRBJ2-3	TGTGCCAGCAGCTTAGTCGGGACAGGGGGTACAGATACGCAGTATTTT	CASSLVGTGGTDTQYF
TRBD1	TRBV19	-	TRBJ2-1	TGTGCCAGTAGTACTCTCGACAGGGCCTACAATGAGCAGTTCTTC	CASSTLDRAYNEQFF
-	TRBV14	-	TRBJ2-7	TGTGCCAGCAGCCAGAGGCAGGGTTCGTATGACGAGCAGTACTTC	CASSQRQGSYDEQYF
-	TRBV19	-	TRBJ1-2	TGTGCCAGTAGTATGATGGGCCGAGAGATCTATGGCTACACCTTC	CASSMMGREIYGYTF
-	TRBV29-1	-	TRBJ2-2	TGCAGCGTTGAAGAACAGGGAGGGGGGGAGCTGTTTTTT	CSVEEQGGGELFF
TRBD1	TRBV28	-	TRBJ1-2	TGTGCCAGCACCTTCTACAGGGGAGTGGGATTCTATGGCTACACCTTC	CASTFYRGVGFYGYTF
TRBD1	TRBV5-4	-	TRBJ1-2	TGTGCCAGCAGCTTGGCCGCGGACAGGAACTATGGCTACACCTTC	CASSLAADRNYGYTF
TRBD1	TRBV6-5	few	TRBJ2-7	TGTGCCAGCAGGCGGACAGGGGACTCCTACGAGCAGTACTTC	CASRRTGDSYEQYF
-	TRBV6-5	-	TRBJ2-7	TGTGCCAGCATAACTAATTTAGCCGACGAGCAGTACTTC	CASITNLADEQYF
TRBD1	TRBV28	-	TRBJ1-5	TGTGCCAGCAGTCGACCGGGACAGGGCAATCAGCCCCAGCATTTT	CASSRPGQGNQPQHF
TRBD2	TRBV5-1	once	TRBJ2-7	TGCGCCAGCGTTCGGTCGAACCTAGCGGGATGGCCCCAGTTCTACGAGCAGTACTTC	CASVRSNLAGWPQFYEQYF
-	TRBV9	-	TRBJ2-3	TGTGCCAGCAGCGTAGAAGATACAAACACAGATACGCAGTATTTT	CASSVEDTNTDTQYF